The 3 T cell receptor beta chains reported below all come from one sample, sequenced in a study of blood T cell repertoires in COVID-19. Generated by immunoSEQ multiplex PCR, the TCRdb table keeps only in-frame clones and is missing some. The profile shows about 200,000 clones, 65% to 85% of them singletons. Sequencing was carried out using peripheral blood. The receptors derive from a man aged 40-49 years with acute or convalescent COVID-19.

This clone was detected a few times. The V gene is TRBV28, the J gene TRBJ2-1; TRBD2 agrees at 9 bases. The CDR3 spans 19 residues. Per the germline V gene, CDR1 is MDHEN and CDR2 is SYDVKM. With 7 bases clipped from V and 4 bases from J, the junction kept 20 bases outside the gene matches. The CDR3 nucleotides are TGTGCCAGCAACCCTATTCCGGGACTAGCAGGCTCTCGATACAATGAGCAGTTCTTC. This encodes CASNPIPGLAGSRYNEQFF.

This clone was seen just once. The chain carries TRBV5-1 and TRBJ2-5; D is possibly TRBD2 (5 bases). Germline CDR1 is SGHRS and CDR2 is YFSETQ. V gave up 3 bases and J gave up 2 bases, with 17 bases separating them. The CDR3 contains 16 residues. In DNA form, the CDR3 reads TGCGCCAGCAGCTCGAGTGGCGCGGGCCAGCAAGAGACCCAGTACTTC. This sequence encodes CASSSSGAGQQETQYF.

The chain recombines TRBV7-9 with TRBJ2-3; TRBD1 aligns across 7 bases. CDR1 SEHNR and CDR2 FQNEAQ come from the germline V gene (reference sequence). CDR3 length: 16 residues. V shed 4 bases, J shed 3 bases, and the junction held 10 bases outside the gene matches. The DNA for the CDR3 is TGTGCCAGCAGCTCAGACCGGGACAGCCTAACAGATACGCAGTATTTT. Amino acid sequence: CASSSDRDSLTDTQYF.